This TCR beta chain was captured by sequencing in a study of cytomegalovirus exposure and HLA in healthy donors. Findings of the study overall: HLA allele associations emerged for roughly 17,000 TCR beta sequences in a later analysis, at 0.05 false discovery rate. Cytomegalovirus-associated TCR beta chains were listed, numbering 150 to 200. Sequencing likely produced, as an artifact, a cluster of highly shared sequence variants. Reportedly, TCR beta sequences accurately predicted HLA-A and HLA-B alleles in most subjects.

The CDR3 is made up of 16 amino acids. J lost 1 base, V lost 4 bases, and 9 bases had no gene match. Germline lookup yields CDR1 MNHNY and CDR2 SVGAGI (reference sequence). It was with 60 Vbeta and 13 Jbeta primers that the PCR ran. The method was immunoSEQ multiplex PCR; TCRdb's version includes in-frame clones alone and lacks a portion of them. The sample consists of 100,000 to 120,000 clones, just under 80% of them appearing once. Concerning this clone: Its antigen is still unknown.

This sequence was found in a male donor in good health and CMV-seronegative. The chain links TRBV6-6 to TRBJ2-7; 8 positions agree with TRBD2. The sample consisted of PBMCs. CDR3 coding DNA: TGTGCCAGCAGTTCACCCGGGACTAGTCGGTCCTACGAGCAGTACTTC. Its protein product is CASSSPGTSRSYEQYF.